These 21 T cell receptor beta chains originate from one sample sequenced in a study of Tregs in tolerant kidney transplant recipients. Generated by immunoSEQ multiplex PCR, the TCRdb table keeps only in-frame clones and is missing some. The data contain fewer than 20,000 clones, 65% to 90% of them singletons. The sequenced sample was Tregs from blood. All receptors derive from a human donor in good health.

Of note for this clone: A junction end diverges from the germline sequence, so it may reflect a read error. The V and J genes are TRBV5-4 and TRBJ2-1, with 7 bases that match TRBD1. From germline, CDR1 is SGHNT and CDR2 YYREEE (reference sequence). CDR3 length equals 13 residues. CDR3 in amino acids: CASSTGTYNEQLF. CDR3 nucleotides: TGTGCCAGCTCGACAGGGACCTACAATGAGCAGCTCTTC.

This rearrangement joins TRBV5-4 to TRBJ1-6; 8 bases match TRBD1. Unmatched junction bases numbered 3, after V lost 0 bases and J lost 1 base. The length of the CDR3 is 17 residues. The germline gives CDR1 SGHNT, CDR2 YYREEE (reference sequence). CDR3 loop: CASSLATGGSYNSPLHF. For the CDR3, the DNA is TGTGCCAGCAGCTTGGCTACAGGGGGGTCCTATAATTCACCCCTCCACTTT.

This clone was seen a single time. This likely comes from a read error, as the CDR3 has no conserved phenylalanine or tryptophan at its end. It is unclear where the CDR3 begins or ends on the DNA, so no DNA is shown, and the CDR3 is as TCRdb lists it. CDR3 region: CALTPPGP. This chain joins TRBV19 and TRBJ1-2. Germline V CDR1 and CDR2: LNHDA, SQIVND (reference sequence). A total of 8 residues make up the CDR3, ends included.

The rearrangement joins TRBV19 to TRBJ1-4; possibly TRBD1 for D (6 bases). Germline CDR1 reads LNHDA; CDR2 reads SQIVND (reference sequence). V was trimmed by 7 bases and J by 7 bases, leaving 13 bases between them. CDR3 length: 13 residues. The CDR3 protein is CASTRGRGEKLFF. CDR3 coding DNA: TGTGCCAGTACACGGGGGCGGGGTGAAAAACTGTTTTTT.

The rearrangement uses TRBV6-1 and TRBJ1-1; D not resolved. V lost 3 bases, J lost 6 bases, and 8 bases lay in between. Germline V lookup: CDR1 MNHNS, CDR2 SASEGT. The CDR3 extends over 12 amino acids. The CDR3 is CASSDRWSEAFF. As DNA, the CDR3 is TGTGCCAGCAGTGACAGGTGGTCTGAAGCTTTCTTT.

The rearrangement links TRBV6-5 to TRBJ1-5; weak D call: TRBD1 (5 bases). The CDR3 spans 15 residues. V lost 2 bases, J lost 6 bases, and 14 bases lay in between. In germline, CDR1 is MNHEY, CDR2 SVGAGI. The CDR3 spells CASSYGRPGSQPQHF. The CDR3 bases are TGTGCCAGCAGTTACGGCCGGCCAGGGAGTCAGCCCCAGCATTTT.

The gene calls are TRBV14 and TRBJ1-2; TRBD1 matches at 7 bases. The CDR3 extends over 12 amino acids. CDR1 and CDR2 from the germline V gene are SGHDN and FVKESK. Trimming cost V 3 bases and J 7 bases; bases outside gene matches: 2. CDR3 protein: CASSHRGGGYTF. CDR3 in DNA: TGTGCCAGCAGCCACAGGGGGGGTGGCTACACCTTC.

In DNA form, the CDR3 reads TGTGCCCGATCTAGTGGAGGACAGGTCCCCCTCCTCGGTTGTAATGAGCAGTTCTTC. Encoded protein: CARSSGGQVPLLGCNEQFF. The chain employs TRBV21-1 and TRBJ2-1; TRBD1 is the table's D call, not checked against the DNA. TRBV21-1 is classified as a pseudogene. CDR3 length: 19 amino acids.

This sequence joins TRBV11-2 and TRBJ1-2; possibly TRBD1 for D (5 bases). Trimming took 5 bases from V and 8 from J, leaving 18 bases between them. Germline CDR1 SGHAT, CDR2 FQNNGV. The CDR3 consists of 14 residues. The CDR3 protein is CASSPSGGVRGYTF. Written as DNA, the CDR3 is TGTGCCAGCAGCCCCTCCGGGGGGGTACGAGGCTACACCTTC.

This clone was seen just once. The chain combines TRBV7-2 with TRBJ2-1, with 9 bases that match TRBD2. V gave up 3 bases and J gave up 7 bases; unmatched junction bases: 7. Germline lookup yields CDR1 SGHTA and CDR2 FQGNSA. This CDR3 contains 15 residues. The CDR3 loop is CASSFGLAGRNEQFF. CDR3 nucleotides: TGTGCCAGCAGCTTTGGTCTAGCGGGAAGGAATGAGCAGTTCTTC.

The rearrangement uses TRBV19 and TRBJ1-1; possible D gene TRBD1, 6 bases. The CDR3 sequence is 12 residues long. Germline V gene lookup returns CDR1 LNHDA and CDR2 SQIVND (reference sequence). Trimming cost V 6 bases and J 5 bases, with 10 bases left between them. CDR3: CASSRGRTEAFF. CDR3 coding DNA: TGTGCCAGTAGCAGGGGTAGGACTGAAGCTTTCTTT.

J is TRBJ2-3 and V is TRBV7-3; D unclear. V lost 2 bases, J lost 6 bases, and 9 bases lay in between. The CDR3 covers 13 residues. From germline, CDR1 is SGHTA and CDR2 FQGTGA. CDR3 in amino acids: CASSLASRDTQYF. The CDR3 nucleotides read TGTGCCAGCAGCTTAGCTTCACGGGATACGCAGTATTTT.

CDR3: CATATEVNYGYTF. In DNA, the CDR3 is TGTGCCACCGCGACAGAGGTTAACTATGGCTACACCTTC. The chain employs TRBV2 and TRBJ1-2; the D gene is possibly TRBD1 (5 bases). Trimming left V 10 bases short and J 1 base short, with 13 bases between. The CDR3 sequence is 13 residues long. Germline V gene sequence: CDR1 SNHLY, CDR2 FYNNEI.

The rearrangement uses TRBV7-6 and TRBJ2-6; TRBD1 matches at 7 bases. The V segment lost 0 bases and the J segment 3 bases; nucleotides outside the gene matches: 11. This CDR3 is built from 19 residues. The germline V gene encodes CDR1 SGHVS and CDR2 FNYEAQ. The CDR3 coding sequence is TGTGCCAGCAGCTTAGCGCAGGCGACAGGGACACGTGGGGCCAACGTCCTGACTTTC. This encodes CASSLAQATGTRGANVLTF.

The gene calls are TRBV4-3 and TRBJ2-1; 9 nucleotides agree with TRBD2. Germline trimming cut 0 bases from V and 6 bases from J; bases unmatched to any gene: 9. Germline CDR1 reads LGHNA; CDR2 reads YSLEER. The CDR3 runs to 17 residues. CDR3 sequence (DNA): TGCGCCAGCAGCCAAGATCTGAAGGTAGCGGGAGTCAATGAGCAGTTCTTC. This translates into CASSQDLKVAGVNEQFF.

This clone appeared a single time. This rearrangement joins TRBV10-3 to TRBJ1-1, with a possible D match to TRBD1 (5 bases). The CDR3 runs to 10 residues. Trimming took 8 bases from V and 10 from J, leaving 11 bases between them. The germline gives CDR1 ENHRY, CDR2 SYGVKD. This CDR3 is CAIGSGGAFF. For the CDR3, the DNA is TGTGCCATCGGGTCGGGGGGAGCTTTCTTT.

The V and J genes are TRBV30 and TRBJ1-4; D unclear. Deletions cut 1 base from V and 5 bases from J, with 11 bases between. The length of the CDR3 is 14 residues. The germline V gene encodes CDR1 GTSNPN and CDR2 SVGIG (reference sequence). The CDR3 is CAWSAPAINEKLFF. CDR3 in DNA: TGTGCCTGGAGTGCCCCAGCTATAAATGAAAAACTGTTTTTT.

The chain employs TRBV30 and TRBJ2-1; D is unresolved. V lost 4 bases to trimming and J lost 9 bases, with 10 bases between them. Germline lookup yields CDR1 GTSNPN and CDR2 SVGIG (reference sequence). The CDR3 is 11 residues long. CDR3 amino acids: CAWTTMGEQFF. In nucleotides, the CDR3 is TGTGCCTGGACCACTATGGGTGAGCAGTTCTTC.

CDR3 nucleotide sequence: TGTGCCAGCAGCTTTACACCCGAGGCTGAAGCTTTCTTT. Translation: CASSFTPEAEAFF. The chain links TRBV5-8 to TRBJ1-1; D is undetermined. V gave up 2 bases and J gave up 6 bases, with 11 bases separating them. The length of the CDR3 is 13 residues. The germline V gene has CDR1 SGHTS and CDR2 YDEGEE.

The rearrangement joins TRBV19 to TRBJ1-2; TRBD1 might be the D (5 bases). V lost 6 bases, J lost 8 bases, and 16 bases lay in between. The germline gives CDR1 LNHDA, CDR2 SQIVND (reference sequence). The CDR3 runs 13 residues. CDR3: CASRRSPGTGYTF. The CDR3 coding sequence is TGTGCCAGTAGACGTAGTCCAGGGACGGGCTACACCTTC.

The chain's CDR3 is CASSLYPSYSGANVLTF. The CDR3 nucleotides are TGTGCCAGCAGCTTATATCCTTCGTACTCTGGGGCCAACGTCCTGACTTTC. This sequence joins TRBV7-9 and TRBJ2-6; D remains ambiguous. There are 17 residues in the CDR3. With 2 bases removed from V and 0 bases from J, the gap between germline ends came to 11 bases. Germline V lookup: CDR1 SEHNR, CDR2 FQNEAQ (reference sequence).